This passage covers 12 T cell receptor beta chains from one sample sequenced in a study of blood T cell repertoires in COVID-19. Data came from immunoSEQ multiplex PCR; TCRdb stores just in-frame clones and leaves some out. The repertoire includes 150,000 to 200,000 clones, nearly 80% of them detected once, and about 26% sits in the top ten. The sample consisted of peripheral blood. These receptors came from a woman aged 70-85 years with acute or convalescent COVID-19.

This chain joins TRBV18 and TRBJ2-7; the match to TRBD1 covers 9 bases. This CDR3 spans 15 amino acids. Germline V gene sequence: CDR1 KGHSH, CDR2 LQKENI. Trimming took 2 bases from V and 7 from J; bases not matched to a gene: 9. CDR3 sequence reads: CASSPRQDRGGEQYF. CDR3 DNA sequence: TGTGCCAGCTCACCAAGGCAGGACAGGGGAGGTGAGCAGTACTTC.

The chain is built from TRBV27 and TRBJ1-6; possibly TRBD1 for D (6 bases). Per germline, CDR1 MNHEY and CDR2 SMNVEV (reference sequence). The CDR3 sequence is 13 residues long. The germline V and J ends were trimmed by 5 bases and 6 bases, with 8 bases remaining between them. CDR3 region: CASSLGGNSPLHF. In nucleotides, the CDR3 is TGTGCCAGCAGTCTAGGGGGTAATTCACCCCTCCACTTT.

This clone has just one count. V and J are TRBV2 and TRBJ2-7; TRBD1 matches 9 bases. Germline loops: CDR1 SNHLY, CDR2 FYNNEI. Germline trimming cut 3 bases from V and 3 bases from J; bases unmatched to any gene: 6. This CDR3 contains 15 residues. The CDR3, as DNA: TGTGCCAGCAGTGAGAGACAGGGGGTGAGCTACGAGCAGTACTTC. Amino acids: CASSERQGVSYEQYF.

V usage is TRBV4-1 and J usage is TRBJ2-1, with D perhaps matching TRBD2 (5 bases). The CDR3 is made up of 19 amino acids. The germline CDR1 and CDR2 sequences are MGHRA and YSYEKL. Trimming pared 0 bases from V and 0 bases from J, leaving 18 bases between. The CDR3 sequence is CASSQDPPHQGSSYNEQFF. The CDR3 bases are TGCGCCAGCAGCCAAGATCCCCCTCATCAAGGGAGCTCCTACAATGAGCAGTTCTTC.

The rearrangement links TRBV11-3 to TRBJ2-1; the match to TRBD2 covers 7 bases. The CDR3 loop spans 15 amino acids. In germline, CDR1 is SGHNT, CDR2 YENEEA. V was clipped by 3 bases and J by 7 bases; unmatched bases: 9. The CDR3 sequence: CASSLVAGPLNEQFF. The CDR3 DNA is TGTGCCAGCAGCTTGGTAGCGGGTCCCCTAAATGAGCAGTTCTTC.

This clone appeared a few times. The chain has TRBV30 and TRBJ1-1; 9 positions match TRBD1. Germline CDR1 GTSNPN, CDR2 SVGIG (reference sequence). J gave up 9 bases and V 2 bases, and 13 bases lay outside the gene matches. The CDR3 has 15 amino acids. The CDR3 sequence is CAWSPNLGTGPKAFF. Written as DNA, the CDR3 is TGTGCCTGGAGTCCCAACCTCGGGACAGGGCCTAAAGCTTTCTTT.

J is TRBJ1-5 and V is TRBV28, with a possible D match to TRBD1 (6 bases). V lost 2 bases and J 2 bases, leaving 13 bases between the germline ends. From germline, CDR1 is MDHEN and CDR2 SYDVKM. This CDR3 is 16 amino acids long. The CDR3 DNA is TGTGCCAGCAGTTTAGGGGGCATCTGGCGCAATCAGCCCCAGCATTTT. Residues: CASSLGGIWRNQPQHF.

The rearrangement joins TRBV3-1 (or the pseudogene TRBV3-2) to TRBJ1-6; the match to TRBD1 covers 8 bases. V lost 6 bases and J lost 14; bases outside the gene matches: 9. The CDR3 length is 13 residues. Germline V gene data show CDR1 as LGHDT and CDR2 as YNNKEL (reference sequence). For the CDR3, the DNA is TGTGCCAGCAGTCCCGGGACAGGATTCACCCTCCACTTT. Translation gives CASSPGTGFTLHF.

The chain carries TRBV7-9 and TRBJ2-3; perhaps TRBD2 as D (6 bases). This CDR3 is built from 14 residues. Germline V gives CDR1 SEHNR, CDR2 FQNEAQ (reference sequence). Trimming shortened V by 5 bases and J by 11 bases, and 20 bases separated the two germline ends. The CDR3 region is CASSHGDSRVGQYF. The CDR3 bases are TGTGCCAGCAGCCACGGGGACTCCCGGGTTGGGCAGTATTTT.

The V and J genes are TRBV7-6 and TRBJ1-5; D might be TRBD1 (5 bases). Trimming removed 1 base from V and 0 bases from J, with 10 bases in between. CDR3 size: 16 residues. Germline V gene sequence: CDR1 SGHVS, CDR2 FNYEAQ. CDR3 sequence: CASSLGTRGSNQPQHF. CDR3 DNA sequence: TGTGCCAGCAGCTTAGGGACAAGAGGTAGCAATCAGCCCCAGCATTTT.

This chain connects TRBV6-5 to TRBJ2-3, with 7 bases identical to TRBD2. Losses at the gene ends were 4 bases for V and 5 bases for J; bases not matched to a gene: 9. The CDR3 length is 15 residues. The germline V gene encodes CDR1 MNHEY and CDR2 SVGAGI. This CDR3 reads CASSSRLAGQDTQYF. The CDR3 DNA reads TGTGCCAGCAGTTCAAGACTAGCTGGGCAAGATACGCAGTATTTT.

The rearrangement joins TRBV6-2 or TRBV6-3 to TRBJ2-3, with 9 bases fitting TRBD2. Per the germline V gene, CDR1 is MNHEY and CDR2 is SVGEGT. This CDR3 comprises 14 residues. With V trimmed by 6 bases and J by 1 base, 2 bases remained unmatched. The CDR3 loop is CASSIAGGTDTQYF. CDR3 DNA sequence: TGTGCCAGCAGCATAGCGGGGGGCACAGATACGCAGTATTTT.